This is a list of T cell receptor beta chains from one sample in a study of T cells in localized non-small cell lung cancer. Some clones are missing from TCRdb's copy, which holds only in-frame ones; the method was immunoSEQ multiplex PCR. The sample has roughly 24,000 clones; roughly 80% are singletons. This specimen consisted of peripheral blood, obtained before any cancer treatment. These receptors were taken from a man between 35 and 75 years old with stage III squamous cell lung carcinoma. CDR3s include the opening cysteine and the closing phenylalanine or tryptophan. The order of the fields is CDR3 length, D gene, clone size, V gene, J gene, CDR3 DNA, CDR3 protein. D genes are given only for firm matches. For some rows the clone size is stated as once, few or many, or as a class when expanded; others skip it.

14	NA	NA	TRBV10-2	TRBJ1-1	TGCGCCAGCAGTGAGTCGACTCGGCTTACTGAAGCTTTCTTT	CASSESTRLTEAFF
14	TRBD2	NA	TRBV14	TRBJ2-5	TGTGCCAGCAGCCAAGGGGGGGGGAGAGAGACCCAGTACTTC	CASSQGGGRETQYF
15	NA	NA	TRBV15	TRBJ2-7	TGTGCCACCAGCAGAGATGGGAGGAGCGCCTACGAGCAGTACTTC	CATSRDGRSAYEQYF
14	TRBD2	NA	TRBV28	TRBJ2-1	TGTGCCAGCAGTTTAGAACTAGCGAGCAATGAGCAGTTCTTC	CASSLELASNEQFF
15	NA	few	TRBV5-1	TRBJ2-2	TGCGCCAGCAGCTCCGCCGGGACAAAAACCGGGGAGCTGTTTTTT	CASSSAGTKTGELFF
12	NA	NA	TRBV6-5	TRBJ2-1	TGTGCCAGCATCAGCTCCTACAATGAGCAGTTCTTC	CASISSYNEQFF
14	NA	NA	TRBV5-6	TRBJ2-3	TGTGCCAGCAGCTTAGTTATCGACACAGATACGCAGTATTTT	CASSLVIDTDTQYF
15	NA	NA	TRBV5-4	TRBJ2-2	TGTGCCAGCAGCTTGGCTAGCCGAGCGACCGGGGAGCTGTTTTTT	CASSLASRATGELFF
13	NA	NA	TRBV28	TRBJ2-7	TGTGCCAGCAGTCTGGACATTTCCTACGAGCAGTACTTC	CASSLDISYEQYF
14	NA	NA	TRBV4-1	TRBJ2-5	TGCGCCAGCAGCCACCAGGACACCCAAGAGACCCAGTACTTC	CASSHQDTQETQYF
16	TRBD1	NA	TRBV11-2	TRBJ2-2	TGTGCCAGCACCAAATGGGGACAGGGGAACGCCGGGGAGCTGTTTTTT	CASTKWGQGNAGELFF
16	NA	NA	TRBV30	TRBJ1-1	TGTGCCTGGAAAGGGCCAGGCCGATACCAGAACACTGAAGCTTTCTTT	CAWKGPGRYQNTEAFF
12	NA	NA	TRBV30	TRBJ2-3	TGTGCCTGGAGGGAGAGCACAGATACGCAGTATTTT	CAWRESTDTQYF
17	TRBD2	NA	TRBV7-8	TRBJ2-1	TGTGCCAGCAGCTTAGCACGGAAGACTAGCGGGTACAATGAGCAGTTCTTC	CASSLARKTSGYNEQFF
17	NA	NA	TRBV18	TRBJ2-2	TGTGCCAGCTCATCTGGGACCCCTCAGCGCTCCACCGGGGAGCTGTTTTTT	CASSSGTPQRSTGELFF
13	NA	NA	TRBV29-1	TRBJ1-1	TGCAGCGTTGGGGCCAGCCCGAACACTGAAGCTTTCTTT	CSVGASPNTEAFF
14	TRBD1	NA	TRBV10-3	TRBJ2-7	TGTGCCATCAGCGAACGGGACAGGGTAGGCGAGCAGTACTTC	CAISERDRVGEQYF
14	NA	NA	TRBV18	TRBJ1-5	TGTGCCAGCACATTATCAGGGCAGGGTCAGCCCCAGCATTTT	CASTLSGQGQPQHF
14	TRBD1	once	TRBV28	TRBJ2-2	TGTGCCAGCAGTTCAACGGACAGGGCTAGGGAGCTGTTTTTT	CASSSTDRARELFF
14	TRBD2	NA	TRBV7-9	TRBJ2-1	TGTGCCAGCAACCCCCTAGCGGGAGTGGATGAGCAGTTCTTC	CASNPLAGVDEQFF
15	NA	once	TRBV6-6	TRBJ1-3	TGTGCCAGCACCCCCGAAGGGGTTAACGGAAACACCATATATTTT	CASTPEGVNGNTIYF
13	NA	NA	TRBV10-3	TRBJ1-1	TGTGCCATCAGTGAAGCAGGGGTAACTGAAGCTTTCTTT	CAISEAGVTEAFF
14	TRBD2	NA	TRBV9	TRBJ2-7	TGTGCCAGCGGATTACCGGGACTAGCGGTCCTGAGGTACTTC	CASGLPGLAVLRYF
13	NA	NA	TRBV7-2	TRBJ1-5	TGTGCCAGCAGCCGTCAAAGCAATCAGCCCCAGCATTTT	CASSRQSNQPQHF
16	NA	few	TRBV2	TRBJ1-4	TGTGCCAGCAGTGACGGTTCGGCCCTCGCAAGCGAAAAACTGTTTTTT	CASSDGSALASEKLFF
13	NA	NA	TRBV7-3	TRBJ2-2	TGTGCCAGCAGCTCCGGGGGAGCCGGGGAGCTGTTTTTT	CASSSGGAGELFF
10	NA	NA	TRBV19	TRBJ1-2	TGTGCCAGTAGTGGCGAAGGCTACACCTTC	CASSGEGYTF
15	NA	once	TRBV11-2	TRBJ1-3	TGTGCCAGCAGCCGTTCGGGGGGGGACGGAAACACCATATATTTT	CASSRSGGDGNTIYF
11	NA	NA	TRBV7-2	TRBJ2-3	TGTGCCAGCAGCAGCTGGGGGACGCAGTATTTT	CASSSWGTQYF
15	NA	NA	TRBV5-1	TRBJ2-3	TGCGCCAGCAGCTTGGAAACGGAGTACACAGATACGCAGTATTTT	CASSLETEYTDTQYF
12	NA	medium-sized	TRBV5-4	TRBJ2-5	TGTGCCAGCAGCACTGAAGAAGAGACCCAGTACTTC	CASSTEEETQYF
14	TRBD1	NA	TRBV7-7	TRBJ2-2	TGTGCCAGCAGCACGGGACAGGGGGCCGGGGAGCTGTTTTTT	CASSTGQGAGELFF
14	NA	NA	TRBV7-9	TRBJ1-5	TGTGCCAGCAGCTTAGGGTCGGGCTACCAGCCCCAGCATTTT	CASSLGSGYQPQHF
13	NA	once	TRBV2	TRBJ1-1	TGTGCCGGGGATCGAGAGATGAACACTGAAGCTTTCTTT	CAGDREMNTEAFF
13	NA	NA	TRBV9	TRBJ1-4	TGTGCCAGCAGCGTAGGTCTCGGTGAAAAACTGTTTTTT	CASSVGLGEKLFF
19	TRBD2	NA	TRBV29-1	TRBJ2-1	TGCAGCGTCAGAAGTGGGACTAGCGGGAGAGTGCCCTCCTACAATGAGCAGTTCTTC	CSVRSGTSGRVPSYNEQFF
15	NA	NA	TRBV10-2	TRBJ2-3	TGCGCCAGCAGTCCGAGGGGACCCGGCACAGATACGCAGTATTTT	CASSPRGPGTDTQYF
13	NA	NA	TRBV12-5	TRBJ1-5	TGTGCTAGTGGGACAGGTAGCAATCAGCCCCAGCATTTT	CASGTGSNQPQHF
11	NA	NA	TRBV6-5	TRBJ1-2	TGTGCCAGCAGTTTCGAGGGAGGCTACACCTTC	CASSFEGGYTF
16	TRBD2	NA	TRBV19	TRBJ2-1	TGTGCCAGTAGTATAGCCCCTAGCGGGAGAGGCTTTGAGCAGTTCTTC	CASSIAPSGRGFEQFF
15	TRBD2	NA	TRBV4-1	TRBJ2-7	TGCGCCAGCAGCCTTCGGACTAGCGGAGCCTACGAGCAGTACTTC	CASSLRTSGAYEQYF
17	TRBD2	NA	TRBV7-6	TRBJ2-2	TGTGCCAGCAGCTTACTCCCGGGACTAGCGAACACCGGGGAGCTGTTTTTT	CASSLLPGLANTGELFF
14	NA	NA	TRBV6-1	TRBJ2-5	TGTGCCAGCAGTGAAGGCCCGTTCCAAGAGACCCAGTACTTC	CASSEGPFQETQYF
13	NA	NA	TRBV7-8	TRBJ1-1	TGTGCCAGCAGCTTAGACGTGAACACTGAAGCTTTCTTT	CASSLDVNTEAFF
15	TRBD1	NA	TRBV9	TRBJ1-5	TGTGCCAGCAGCGACCACACAGGGGGCGGTCAGCCCCAGCATTTT	CASSDHTGGGQPQHF
14	NA	NA	TRBV30	TRBJ1-5	TGTGCCTGGAGTGCATTAGGGGTCAATCAGCCCCAGCATTTT	CAWSALGVNQPQHF
13	NA	NA	TRBV18	TRBJ2-4	TGTGCCAGCTCACCGCAAAGGCAAAACATTCAGTACTTC	CASSPQRQNIQYF
15	NA	NA	TRBV12-5	TRBJ2-3	TGTGCTAGTGGTTTGGCGGGGGGCCTTTCAGATACGCAGTATTTT	CASGLAGGLSDTQYF
14	NA	NA	TRBV10-1	TRBJ1-3	TGCGCCAGCACCGAGAATACGGCTGGAAACACCATATATTTT	CASTENTAGNTIYF
13	TRBD2	NA	TRBV4-1	TRBJ2-7	TGCGCCAGCAGCCCGCGGGAGCCAGGGGAGCAGTACTTC	CASSPREPGEQYF
14	NA	NA	TRBV5-6	TRBJ1-6	TGTGCCAGCAGCTTGGAGCGCGGCGATTCACCCCTCCACTTT	CASSLERGDSPLHF